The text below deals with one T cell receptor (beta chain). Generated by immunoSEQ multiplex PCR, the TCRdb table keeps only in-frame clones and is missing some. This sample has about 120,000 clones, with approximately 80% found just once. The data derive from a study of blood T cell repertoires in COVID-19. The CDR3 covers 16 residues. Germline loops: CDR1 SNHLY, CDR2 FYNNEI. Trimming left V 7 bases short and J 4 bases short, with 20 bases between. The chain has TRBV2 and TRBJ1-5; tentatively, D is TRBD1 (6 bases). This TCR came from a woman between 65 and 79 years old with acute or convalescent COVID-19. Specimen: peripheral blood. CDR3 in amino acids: CASTPSSGGLNQPQHF. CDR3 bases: TGTGCCAGCACCCCCTCCTCGGGGGGCTTGAATCAGCCCCAGCATTTT.